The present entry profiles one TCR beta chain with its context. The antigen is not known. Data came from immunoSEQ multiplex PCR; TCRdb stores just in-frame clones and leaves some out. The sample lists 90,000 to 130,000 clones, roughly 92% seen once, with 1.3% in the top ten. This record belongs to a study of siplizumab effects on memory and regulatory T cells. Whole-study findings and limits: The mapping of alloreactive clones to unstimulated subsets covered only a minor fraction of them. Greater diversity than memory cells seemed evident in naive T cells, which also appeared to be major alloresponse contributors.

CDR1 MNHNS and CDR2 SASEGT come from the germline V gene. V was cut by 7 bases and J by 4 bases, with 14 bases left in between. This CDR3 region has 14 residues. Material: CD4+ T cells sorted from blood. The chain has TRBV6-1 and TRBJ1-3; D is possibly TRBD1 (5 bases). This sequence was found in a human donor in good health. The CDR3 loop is CASTEQGSGNTIYF. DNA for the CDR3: TGTGCCAGCACCGAGCAGGGTTCAGGAAACACCATATATTTT.